This TCR beta chain was recovered during a study of control samples from healthy donors and cancer patients. Method: immunoSEQ multiplex PCR; TCRdb's copy keeps in-frame clones and lacks some. This table holds over 100,000 clones, about nine tenths found once. This CDR3 spans 15 amino acids. The V end was cut by 0 bases, the J end by 3 bases, with 12 bases between. Germline CDR1 and CDR2: MNHEY and SVGAGI. This TCR derives from a human donor in good health. The donor label of this sample is uncertain. The V call is TRBV6-5, the J call TRBJ2-7, with a tentative D call TRBD1 (5 bases). The sequenced sample was blood. CDR3 region: CASSYSAQGHYEQYF. DNA for the CDR3: TGTGCCAGCAGTTACTCGGCCCAGGGCCACTACGAGCAGTACTTC.